This T cell receptor beta chain was documented in a study of siplizumab effects on memory and regulatory T cells. Findings of the study overall: Roughly 80-95% of proliferating CD4+ or CD8+ clones defied assignment to a naive or memory phenotype.

About this clone: Its specificity is unknown.

The study assayed around 9.2 x 10^4 TCR templates per sample. Profiling relied on immunoSEQ multiplex PCR, and the TCRdb table lists in-frame clones only, not all of them. The sample holds roughly 100,000 clones, roughly 93% seen once. The CDR3 is made up of 15 amino acids. The ends were cut back, 8 bases at V and 0 bases at J, with 16 bases in the middle. Germline CDR1 MNHEY, CDR2 SVGAGI. The chain carries TRBV6-5 and TRBJ1-1, with D perhaps matching TRBD1 (5 bases). This sequence was found in a human donor in good health. Sequencing was performed on CD8+ T cells sorted from blood. The CDR3 DNA reads as TGTGCCAGCTTGCCAAAGACAGTCATGAACACTGAAGCTTTCTTT. It is translated as CASLPKTVMNTEAFF.